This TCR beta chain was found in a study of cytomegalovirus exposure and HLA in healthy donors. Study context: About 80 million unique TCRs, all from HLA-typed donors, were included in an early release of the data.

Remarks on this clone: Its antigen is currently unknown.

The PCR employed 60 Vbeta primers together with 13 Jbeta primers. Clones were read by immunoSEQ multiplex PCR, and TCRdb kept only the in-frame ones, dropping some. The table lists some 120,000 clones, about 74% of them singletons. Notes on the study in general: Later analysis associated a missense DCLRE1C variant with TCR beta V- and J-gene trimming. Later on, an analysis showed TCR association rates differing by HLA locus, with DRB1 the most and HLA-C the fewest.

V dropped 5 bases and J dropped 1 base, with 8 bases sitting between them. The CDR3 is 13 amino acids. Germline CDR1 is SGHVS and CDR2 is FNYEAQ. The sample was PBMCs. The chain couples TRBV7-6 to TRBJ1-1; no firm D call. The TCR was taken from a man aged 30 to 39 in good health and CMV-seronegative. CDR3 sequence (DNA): TGTGCCAGCAGCCAACAAAAGAACACTGAAGCTTTCTTT. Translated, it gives CASSQQKNTEAFF. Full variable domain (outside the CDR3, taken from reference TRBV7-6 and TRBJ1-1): GAGVSQSPRYKVTKRGQDVALRCDPISGHVSLYWYRQALGQGPEFLTYFNYEAQQDKSGLPNDRFSAERPEGSISTLTIQRTEQRDSAMYRCASSQQKNTEAFFGQGTRLTVV.